This T cell receptor beta chain was identified during a study of blood T cell repertoires in COVID-19. On the study more broadly: Samples came from the United States, Italy and Spain, spanning acute and convalescent COVID-19. Sample material is recorded as cDNA or gDNA derived from T cells, B-cell-depleted T cells, or PBMCs.

Per the authors' pipeline: From reference gene primer amplification, estimates of nucleated cell counts were derived. This table comes from immunoSEQ multiplex PCR, and its TCRdb copy is limited to in-frame clones, with some not included. The V and J calls and clone size are taken from that table; D and trimming were inferred from the DNA. The sample has about 210,000 clones, 81% seen once. Adults between roughly 18 and 89 years of age took part from more than 20 US areas. V lost 3 bases, J lost 1 base, and 15 bases lay in between. Germline assignment: CDR1 SNHLY and CDR2 FYNNEI. The CDR3 has 16 amino acids.

The sequenced sample consisted of PBMCs or T cells enriched from blood (not recorded which). This receptor was identified in a woman aged 50 to 65 with acute COVID-19. This sequence joins TRBV2 and TRBJ2-5; weak D call: TRBD1 (6 bases). CDR3 nucleotides: TGTGCCAGCAGTGAGGGGGCAGGGACCATCCAAGAGACCCAGTACTTC. This sequence encodes CASSEGAGTIQETQYF. The complete variable domain, with remaining parts taken from reference TRBV2 and TRBJ2-5, reads EPEVTQTPSHQVTQMGQEVILRCVPISNHLYFYWYRQILGQKVEFLVSFYNNEISEKSEIFDDQFSVERPDGSNFTLKIRSTKLEDSAMYFCASSEGAGTIQETQYFGPGTRLLVL.